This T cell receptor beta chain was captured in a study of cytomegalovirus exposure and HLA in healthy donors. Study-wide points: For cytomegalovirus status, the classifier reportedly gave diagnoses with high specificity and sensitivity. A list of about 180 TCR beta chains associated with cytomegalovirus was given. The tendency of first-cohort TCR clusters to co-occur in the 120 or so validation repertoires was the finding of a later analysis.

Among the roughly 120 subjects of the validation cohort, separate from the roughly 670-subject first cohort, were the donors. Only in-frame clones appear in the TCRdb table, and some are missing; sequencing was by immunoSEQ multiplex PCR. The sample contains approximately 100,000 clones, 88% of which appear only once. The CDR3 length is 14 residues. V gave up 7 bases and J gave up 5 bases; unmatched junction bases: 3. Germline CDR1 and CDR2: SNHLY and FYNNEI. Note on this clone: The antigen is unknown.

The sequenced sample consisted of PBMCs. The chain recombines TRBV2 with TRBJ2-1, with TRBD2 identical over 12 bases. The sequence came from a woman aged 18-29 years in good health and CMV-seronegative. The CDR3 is CASNLAGGDNEQFF. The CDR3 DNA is TGTGCCAGCAACCTAGCGGGGGGGGACAATGAGCAGTTCTTC.